This T cell receptor beta chain derives from a study of T cell responses to AZD1222 COVID-19 vaccine. Sequencing used immunoSEQ multiplex PCR; TCRdb keeps in-frame clones, though not all of them. The sample records 170,000 or so clones, around 93% being singletons. The sample here was peripheral blood, taken 28 days after the second dose of the MenACWY control vaccine. The sequence was obtained from an adult who received the MenACWY meningococcal vaccine as a control.

CDR3 in DNA: TGTGCCAGCAGCTTGGGGGGGACTAGCCGGGAGACCCAGTACTTC. It is translated as CASSLGGTSRETQYF. The genes are TRBV5-4 and TRBJ2-5; TRBD2 agrees at 9 bases. CDR1 is SGHNT and CDR2 is YYREEE in the germline V gene (reference sequence). Trimming removed 0 bases from V and 5 bases from J; junction bases left unmatched: 5. This CDR3 has 15 amino acids.